The 26 T cell receptor beta chains below were found in one sample sequenced in a study of OX40 agonist ivuxolimab in advanced cancers. TCRdb's table, derived via immunoSEQ multiplex PCR, lists solely in-frame clones and lacks some. The sample lists over 90,000 clones; nearly 90% were seen once. Sequences were derived from CD4+ or CD8+ T cells sorted from blood, sampled in a trial of the OX40 agonist ivuxolimab. The receptors were gathered from an adult with an advanced solid tumor such as melanoma, head and neck, liver or kidney cancer.

The chain combines TRBV7-6 with TRBJ2-1; TRBD2 matches 15 bases. Germline CDR1 reads SGHVS; CDR2 reads FNYEAQ. The trim removed 5 bases at V and 9 bases at J, leaving 5 bases unmatched. The CDR3 has 15 residues. The CDR3 spells CASSAGLAGGPEQFF. The CDR3 region has the DNA TGTGCCAGCAGCGCCGGACTAGCGGGAGGGCCTGAGCAGTTCTTC.

This clone was detected only once. The gene calls are TRBV20-1 and TRBJ2-3; 9 bases are a match to TRBD2. Losses at the gene ends were 5 bases for V and 8 bases for J; bases not matched to a gene: 2. Germline values: CDR1 DFQATT, CDR2 SNEGSKA (reference sequence). The CDR3 consists of 11 residues. CDR3 residues: CSALAGVTQYF. CDR3 in DNA: TGCAGTGCTTTAGCGGGAGTTACGCAGTATTTT.

CDR3: CASRGGLAENIQYF. The DNA for the CDR3 is TGTGCCAGCAGAGGAGGGCTAGCGGAGAACATTCAGTACTTC. This rearrangement joins TRBV2 to TRBJ2-4, with 7 bases aligning to TRBD2. J gave up 7 bases and V 6 bases, and 9 bases lay outside the gene matches. Germline V lookup: CDR1 SNHLY, CDR2 FYNNEI. The CDR3 is 14 residues long.

V is TRBV19 and J is TRBJ1-2; the D gene is possibly TRBD1 (6 bases). CDR1 and CDR2 from the germline V gene are LNHDA and SQIVND (reference sequence). The CDR3 has 15 amino acids. Trimming took off 5 bases at V and 4 bases at J, with 17 bases between the two ends. The CDR3 loop reads CASSSSGDGAYGYTF. In nucleotides, the CDR3 is TGTGCCAGTAGTTCCTCAGGGGACGGCGCCTATGGCTACACCTTC.

The chain carries TRBV13 and TRBJ2-3, with 11 bases lining up with TRBD1. Per germline, CDR1 PRHDT and CDR2 FYEKMQ (reference sequence). V shed 3 bases, J shed 4 bases, and the junction held 3 bases outside the gene matches. The CDR3 length is 15 residues. CDR3 sequence (DNA): TGTGCCAGCAGCTTTGGACAGGGGGCGGCAGATACGCAGTATTTT. The encoded protein is CASSFGQGAADTQYF.

The rearrangement joins TRBV5-1 to TRBJ2-3, with a weak D call TRBD1 (6 bases). Germline assignment: CDR1 SGHRS and CDR2 YFSETQ. Trimming removed 4 bases from V and 0 bases from J, with 18 bases in between. This CDR3 has 17 residues. The CDR3 nucleotides read TGCGCCAGCAGCCGTGGTGGGGGCCTAAGCAGCACAGATACGCAGTATTTT. Its protein product is CASSRGGGLSSTDTQYF.

This chain joins TRBV7-3 and TRBJ1-5; 8 bases match TRBD1. Germline V gives CDR1 SGHTA, CDR2 FQGTGA. The CDR3 contains 16 residues. V lost 6 bases and J lost 6; bases outside the gene matches: 13. CDR3 loop: CASRSKDRDPFQPQHF. The CDR3 DNA reads as TGTGCCAGCAGGTCCAAGGACAGGGACCCCTTTCAGCCCCAGCATTTT.

The rearrangement uses TRBV19 and TRBJ1-6, with D perhaps matching TRBD1 (5 bases). CDR1 and CDR2 (germline): LNHDA, SQIVND (reference sequence). The CDR3 runs to 15 residues. V was trimmed by 6 bases and J by 8 bases, leaving 17 bases between them. The CDR3 DNA reads as TGTGCCAGTAGCCCCCCGGGGGGTGGGCATTCACCCCTCCACTTT. This gives the protein CASSPPGGGHSPLHF.

The rearrangement links TRBV5-1 to TRBJ2-1, with 9 bases that match TRBD2. The CDR3 runs 15 residues. Germline CDR1 is SGHRS and CDR2 is YFSETQ. With 0 bases clipped from V and 7 bases from J, the junction kept 5 bases outside the gene matches. CDR3 in amino acids: CASSLVGGRVNEQFF. CDR3 coding DNA: TGCGCCAGCAGCTTGGTGGGCGGGAGGGTGAATGAGCAGTTCTTC.

This chain joins TRBV5-1 and TRBJ2-6; 7 bases match TRBD1. Trimming at V came to 0 bases and at J to 2 bases, leaving 2 bases not matched to a gene. The CDR3 spans 16 residues. Germline CDR1 reads SGHRS; CDR2 reads YFSETQ. The CDR3 sequence is CASSLGGTAGANVLTF. The DNA of the CDR3 is TGCGCCAGCAGCTTGGGGGGGACAGCTGGGGCCAACGTCCTGACTTTC.

In regard to this clone: Compared with germline, one end of the junction differs, possibly owing to a read error. The chain recombines TRBV6-1 with TRBJ2-7; D is unresolved. The CDR3 spans 11 residues. The germline gives CDR1 MNHNS, CDR2 SASEGT. The CDR3 DNA reads TGTGCCAGCAGTGTTGGGCCCCGCCTGGACTTC. Protein: CASSVGPRLDF.

The chain joins TRBV5-1 to TRBJ2-1, with 9 bases that match TRBD2. Trimming at V came to 2 bases and at J to 7 bases, leaving 10 bases not matched to a gene. The CDR3 consists of 16 residues. Per germline, CDR1 SGHRS and CDR2 YFSETQ. The CDR3 sequence is CASSFSGSVRGNEQFF. CDR3 bases: TGCGCCAGCAGCTTTAGCGGGAGTGTAAGAGGAAATGAGCAGTTCTTC.

This clone showed up just once. V gene TRBV10-1 combines with J gene TRBJ2-1; 7 bases line up with TRBD2. In germline, CDR1 is WNHNN, CDR2 SYGVQD (reference sequence). CDR3 size: 16 residues. V shed 4 bases, J shed 6 bases, and the junction held 12 bases outside the gene matches. The CDR3 loop is CASSASLGLGGNEQFF. The CDR3, as DNA: TGCGCCAGCAGTGCCTCGCTTGGACTAGGAGGCAATGAGCAGTTCTTC.

The rearrangement links TRBV29-1 to TRBJ2-7, with D possibly being TRBD1 or TRBD2 (5 bases each). Between the trimmed V and J ends, which lost 6 bases and 5 bases, there was a span of 17 bases. The CDR3 runs to 13 residues. Germline V gene lookup returns CDR1 SQVTM and CDR2 ANQGSEA. The CDR3 spells CSVGERTPHEQYF. Here the CDR3 DNA reads TGCAGCGTCGGGGAAAGGACACCTCACGAGCAGTACTTC.

This clone was found once. This chain's CDR3 is CAISASTGGSYEQYF. Here the CDR3 DNA reads TGTGCCATCAGTGCTTCGACAGGGGGATCCTACGAGCAGTACTTC. The chain recombines TRBV10-3 with TRBJ2-7; 9 positions agree with TRBD1. The CDR3 runs to 15 residues. Germline-derived CDR1 and CDR2 are ENHRY and SYGVKD. After removal of 4 bases from V and 1 base from J, the junction contained 5 bases not matched to a gene.

V is TRBV7-8 and J is TRBJ1-4; 7 nucleotides align to TRBD1. This CDR3 has 15 residues. V lost 5 bases, J lost 6 bases, and 9 bases stayed unmatched. Germline-derived CDR1 and CDR2 are SGHVS and FQNEAQ. CDR3 bases: TGTGCCAGCAGCCCTCTAGGGGGCAGGGATGAAAAACTGTTTTTT. Its protein is CASSPLGGRDEKLFF.

This rearrangement joins TRBV5-1 to TRBJ1-2, with TRBD1 matching over 9 bases. This CDR3 comprises 15 residues. V was pared by 4 bases and J by 4 bases, with 8 bases of the junction left unmatched. Germline values: CDR1 SGHRS, CDR2 YFSETQ. DNA of the CDR3: TGCGCCAGCAGCACGGGACAGGGAGGACCCTATGGCTACACCTTC. It yields the protein CASSTGQGGPYGYTF.

In DNA form, the CDR3 reads TGTGCCAGCAGTGATTGGGATGAGCAGTTCTTC. Its translation is CASSDWDEQFF. The J gene is TRBJ2-1, the V gene TRBV25-1, with D hard to call. The CDR3 contains 11 residues. CDR1 MGHDK and CDR2 SYGVNS come from the germline V gene. With 3 bases removed from V and 8 bases from J, the gap between germline ends came to 5 bases.

The chain combines TRBV2 with TRBJ1-6; 8 bases line up with TRBD1. With 7 bases clipped from V and 8 bases from J, the junction kept 7 bases outside the gene matches. This CDR3 contains 14 residues. Germline V gives CDR1 SNHLY, CDR2 FYNNEI. In nucleotides, the CDR3 is TGTGCCAGCAAGAAGGGACAGGTATATTCACCCCTCCACTTT. Translated, it gives CASKKGQVYSPLHF.

This rearrangement joins TRBV30 to TRBJ2-3; 7 nucleotides align to TRBD2. Germline lookup yields CDR1 GTSNPN and CDR2 SVGIG (reference sequence). The length of the CDR3 is 16 residues. V shed 0 bases and J 1 base; nucleotides not matched to a gene: 7. Here the CDR3 reads CAWSVGGRARTDTQYF. The CDR3 coding sequence is TGTGCCTGGAGTGTAGGCGGGAGAGCCCGCACAGATACGCAGTATTTT.

This clone came up once. The rearrangement uses TRBV5-1 and TRBJ2-1; 7 bases are shared with TRBD1. Germline V gene data show CDR1 as SGHRS and CDR2 as YFSETQ. The CDR3 runs 16 residues. The V and J ends lost 4 bases and 4 bases, in that order; junction bases with no gene match: 11. CDR3 residues: CASSVMARGSYNEQFF. The CDR3 nucleotides are TGCGCCAGCAGCGTTATGGCCAGGGGGAGTTACAATGAGCAGTTCTTC.

This clone was detected a few times. The chain employs TRBV7-8 and TRBJ2-1; D is unclear. Trimming removed 5 bases from V and 10 bases from J, with 12 bases in between. The CDR3 extends over 12 amino acids. Germline values: CDR1 SGHVS, CDR2 FQNEAQ. The CDR3 DNA is TGTGCCAGCAGCCCCCCAGTGCCCGAGCAGTTCTTC. Its protein product is CASSPPVPEQFF.

V and J are TRBV5-1 and TRBJ2-7; 8 nucleotides align to TRBD1. Germline lookup yields CDR1 SGHRS and CDR2 YFSETQ. The CDR3 is 14 residues long. The V segment lost 4 bases and the J segment 1 base; nucleotides outside the gene matches: 4. Here the CDR3 reads CASSRRTGSYEQYF. For the CDR3, the DNA is TGCGCCAGCAGCAGAAGGACAGGGTCCTACGAGCAGTACTTC.

The V call is TRBV4-1, the J call TRBJ2-1; D perhaps matches TRBD2 (5 bases). The CDR3 sequence is 15 residues long. Germline V lookup: CDR1 MGHRA, CDR2 YSYEKL. V gave up 1 base and J gave up 10 bases, with 17 bases separating them. In DNA form, the CDR3 reads TGCGCCAGCAGCCAAGTTGATGACTACGGGCGCGAGCAGTTCTTC. It specifies CASSQVDDYGREQFF.

The chain has TRBV6-6 and TRBJ2-5; maybe TRBD1 (5 bases). With the DNA end fitting TRBJ2-7 better, the J assignment may be wrong. CDR1 and CDR2 (germline): MNHNY, SVGAGI (reference sequence). This CDR3 region has 14 residues. Here the CDR3 reads CASSGTTTGNEQYF. The CDR3 DNA reads TGTGCCAGCAGTGGTACTACTACAGGTAACGAGCAGTACTTC.

The chain couples TRBV29-1 to TRBJ1-1; weak D call: TRBD1 (5 bases). From germline, CDR1 is SQVTM and CDR2 ANQGSEA. The CDR3 runs 11 residues. V lost 7 bases and J lost 6, with 12 bases in between. The CDR3 region is CSGGGTSEAFF. Written as DNA, the CDR3 is TGCAGCGGGGGTGGGACCTCTGAAGCTTTCTTT.